The following is a TCR beta chain sequence with its context. V shed 0 bases and J shed 15 bases, with 18 bases lying between them. CDR3 length: 14 residues. The V gene's germline CDR1 is MGHRA and CDR2 YSYEKL. Under the authors' procedure: Nucleated cell counts were estimated from reference gene primer amplification. Repertoires were generated with immunoSEQ multiplex PCR, while TCRdb's copy carries only in-frame clones and drops some. V and J calls and clone size are those listed in that table; D and trimming were worked out from the DNA. The sample lists 15,000 to 20,000 clones, roughly 77% occurring once. The source of the sample is a study of blood T cell repertoires in COVID-19. Turning to the study itself: Both acute and convalescent COVID-19 samples were obtained from the United States, Italy and Spain. Sources were T cells, B-cell-depleted T cells, or PBMCs; the material itself was cDNA or gDNA.

This rearrangement joins TRBV4-1 to TRBJ2-1; D is possibly TRBD1 (6 bases). The sequenced sample was peripheral blood. This TCR derives from a man between 60 and 75 years old with acute or convalescent COVID-19. The CDR3 region is CASSQEVPVGHRFF. CDR3 in DNA: TGCGCCAGCAGCCAAGAGGTCCCTGTGGGACATCGGTTCTTC.